Listed here is a single TCR beta chain. Authors' methods: Researchers report that nucleated cell counts were estimated from reference gene primer amplification. Assay: immunoSEQ multiplex PCR; the TCRdb copy retains only in-frame clones and omits some. V and J calls and clone size are given by that table; D and trimming were obtained from the DNA. The sample has about 230,000 clones; 85% to 90% are singletons. The CDR3 spans 14 residues. The junction had 6 bases not matched to a gene; V was cut back by 4 bases and J by 6 bases. Germline V lookup: CDR1 LNHDA, CDR2 SQIVND (reference sequence). This sample is drawn from a study of blood T cell repertoires in COVID-19.

Sequenced sample: peripheral blood. The chain combines TRBV19 with TRBJ2-5; 9 nucleotides line up with TRBD2. The clonotype was recovered from a man aged 50-59 years with COVID-19, enrolled during active disease. CDR3 coding DNA: TGTGCCAGTAGTAATAGCGGGAGAGGGCAGACCCAGTACTTC. Residues: CASSNSGRGQTQYF.